Shown below are 24 T cell receptor beta chains from a single sample sequenced in a study of T cells in Graves' hyperthyroidism and ophthalmopathy. Amplification of TCR beta CDR3 regions was performed using RNA transcripts as template. First-round RT-PCR of the TCR CDR3 relied on the HTBI primer set. TCRdb itself ran the multiplex PCR reads through MiXCR, one entry per CDR3 protein. The sample lists 300,000 or so distinct CDR3 sequences, roughly 15% occurring once. Sequenced material: blood. These receptors were collected from a man aged 25-45 years with Graves' hyperthyroidism.

Ten or more counts support this clonotype. The chain uses TRBV30 and TRBJ1-2, with TRBD1 identical over 12 bases. Per germline, CDR1 GTSNPN and CDR2 SVGIG (reference sequence). The CDR3 length is 16 residues. After removal of 2 bases from V and 4 bases from J, the junction contained 8 bases not matched to a gene. The CDR3 DNA reads TGTGCCTGGAGTCCACCCGGGACAGGGGGCATCTATGGCTACACCTTC. Residues: CAWSPPGTGGIYGYTF.

This clonotype has a count of ten or more. The chain joins TRBV6-5 to TRBJ2-5; 8 bases agree with TRBD1. V trimming: 1 base; J trimming: 9 bases; junction bases outside the gene matches: 10. In germline, CDR1 is MNHEY, CDR2 SVGAGI. This CDR3 region has 15 residues. CDR3 residues: CASSYYRTGTGAQYF. CDR3 nucleotide sequence: TGTGCCAGCAGTTACTATCGGACAGGGACGGGGGCCCAGTACTTC.

This clonotype was found many times. The rearrangement links TRBV7-2 to TRBJ2-3, with a possible D match to TRBD1 (6 bases). The CDR3 totals 16 residues. Germline assignment: CDR1 SGHTA and CDR2 FQGNSA. V shed 3 bases and J shed 8 bases, with 21 bases lying between them. CDR3 region: CASSFNAGTLGGTQYF. Written as DNA, the CDR3 is TGTGCCAGCAGCTTTAATGCCGGGACATTAGGGGGTACGCAGTATTTT.

This clonotype was picked up many times. This chain joins TRBV12-3 or TRBV12-4 and TRBJ1-2; D possibly corresponds to TRBD1 (5 bases). V lost 6 bases to trimming and J lost 7 bases, with 12 bases between them. The CDR3 has 12 amino acids. CDR3 region: CASSDQGFGYTF. DNA of the CDR3: TGTGCCAGCAGCGACCAGGGATTTGGCTACACCTTC.

This clonotype was observed at least ten times. The chain recombines TRBV27 with TRBJ2-3; the D is unclear. Germline CDR1 MNHEY, CDR2 SMNVEV (reference sequence). The CDR3 extends over 14 amino acids. V was trimmed by 2 bases and J by 2 bases, leaving 8 bases between them. This CDR3 is CASSLQLYTDTQYF. CDR3 coding DNA: TGTGCCAGCAGTTTACAGCTCTACACAGATACGCAGTATTTT.

As concerns this clonotype: At one end, the junction sequence differs from germline, possibly due to a read error. V and J are TRBV12-3 or TRBV12-4 and TRBJ1-5, with D perhaps matching TRBD1 (5 bases). This CDR3 region has 16 residues. The DNA of the CDR3 is TGTACCAGCTACCGGGGCAGGTGGAATAGCAATCAGCCCCAGCATTTT. Its translation is CTSYRGRWNSNQPQHF.

This clonotype was counted at least ten times. The chain joins TRBV7-9 to TRBJ2-7; TRBD2 agrees at 9 bases. J was trimmed by 3 bases and V by 6 bases; bases with no gene match: 3. The CDR3 contains 13 residues. Germline values: CDR1 SEHNR, CDR2 FQNEAQ (reference sequence). In DNA, the CDR3 is TGTGCCAGCAGAAATAGCGGGAGCTACGAGCAGTACTTC. Translation gives CASRNSGSYEQYF.

This chain connects TRBV11-2 to TRBJ2-2, with D possibly being TRBD1 (6 bases). CDR3 length equals 15 residues. Deletions cut 4 bases from V and 5 bases from J, with 14 bases between. In germline, CDR1 is SGHAT, CDR2 FQNNGV. The CDR3 region has the DNA TGTGCCAGCAGCTCATTCGGACAGACTACCGGGGAGCTGTTTTTT. Its translation: CASSSFGQTTGELFF. The whole variable domain, remainder taken from reference TRBV11-2 and TRBJ2-2, is EAGVAQSPRYKIIEKRQSVAFWCNPISGHATLYWYQQILGQGPKLLIQFQNNGVVDDSQLPKDRFSAERLKGVDSTLKIQPAKLEDSAVYLCASSSFGQTTGELFFGEGSRLTVL.

This clonotype appeared many times. Its ends do not fully match the called genes, so a read error is possible. This chain joins TRBV12-3 or TRBV12-4 and TRBJ2-2; D is perhaps TRBD2 (6 bases). This CDR3 has 11 amino acids. The DNA of the CDR3 is TGTGCCAGCAGCCATGGCGGGGAACTGTTTTTT. Encoded protein: CASSHGGELFF.

Many counts were recorded for this clonotype. This chain links TRBV3-1 with TRBJ2-7, with D uncertain. The ends were cut back, 1 base at V and 4 bases at J, with 5 bases in the middle. This CDR3 region has 12 residues. The germline CDR1 and CDR2 sequences are LGHDT and YNNKEL (reference sequence). This chain's CDR3 is CASSQAAYEQYF. The CDR3 DNA follows: TGTGCCAGCAGCCAAGCCGCTTACGAGCAGTACTTC.

Many counts were recorded for this clonotype. The chain employs TRBV5-1 and TRBJ2-7; 7 bases map to TRBD2. The CDR3 length is 15 residues. V was pared by 0 bases and J by 2 bases, with 5 bases of the junction left unmatched. CDR1 and CDR2 from the germline V gene are SGHRS and YFSETQ. CDR3 in DNA: TGCGCCAGCAGCTTGGTATCTAGCGGACCCTACGAGCAGTACTTC. Translated: CASSLVSSGPYEQYF.

Comment on this clonotype: A much larger clone lies one base from this, so it may be a read error. The chain joins TRBV12-5 to TRBJ2-7; D not certain. CDR1 is LGHNT, CDR2 FRNRAP, per germline. The CDR3 is made up of 18 amino acids. Trimming removed 4 bases from V and 2 bases from J, with 24 bases in between. Written as DNA, the CDR3 is TGTGCTAGTGGTTCCTCCCCCGAGGAGCCGACGATTACCTACGAGCAGTACTTC. Translated, it gives CASGSSPEEPTITYEQYF.

This clonotype was recorded many times. The chain is built from TRBV28 and TRBJ2-6, with D perhaps given as TRBD1 or TRBD2 (6 bases each). CDR1 and CDR2 from the germline V gene are MDHEN and SYDVKM. Trimming left V 6 bases short and J 3 bases short, with 15 bases between. The CDR3 has 16 amino acids. The CDR3 coding sequence is TGTGCCAGCAGCCAAGGGGGGTTAGGTGGGGCCAACGTCCTGACTTTC. As protein: CASSQGGLGGANVLTF.

This clonotype was seen at least ten times. The J gene is TRBJ2-7, the V gene TRBV5-6; perhaps TRBD1 as D (6 bases). The CDR3 spans 13 residues. Germline lookup yields CDR1 SGHDT and CDR2 YYEEEE. Trimming left V 0 bases short and J 4 bases short, with 8 bases between. Here the CDR3 reads CASSLVTGYEQYF. Here the CDR3 DNA reads TGTGCCAGCAGCTTGGTAACAGGGTACGAGCAGTACTTC.

At least ten counts were recorded for this clonotype. V is TRBV29-1 and J is TRBJ2-3; no reliable D call. V shed 1 base and J shed 5 bases, with 22 bases lying between them. The germline V gene encodes CDR1 SQVTM and CDR2 ANQGSEA. The CDR3 has 17 residues. The CDR3 DNA reads as TGCAGCGTTGAAGGGGTCGGCACCCTATCGATGCGAGATACGCAGTATTTT. Its translation: CSVEGVGTLSMRDTQYF.

The J gene is TRBJ2-2, the V gene TRBV6-5; D possibly uses TRBD1 or TRBD2 (5 bases each). The CDR3 extends over 17 amino acids. Germline V gives CDR1 MNHEY, CDR2 SVGAGI. V lost 3 bases to trimming and J lost 0 bases, with 14 bases between them. The CDR3 DNA sequence: TGTGCCAGCAGTTATGACCTGGGACCCACGAACACCGGGGAGCTGTTTTTT. Its protein product is CASSYDLGPTNTGELFF.

The chain has TRBV18 and TRBJ2-1; D is unclear. V was cut by 2 bases and J by 1 base, with 9 bases left in between. The CDR3 contains 15 residues. Germline V gene lookup returns CDR1 KGHSH and CDR2 LQKENI. CDR3 DNA: TGTGCCAGCTCACCAGGCTTTAAATCCTACAATGAGCAGTTCTTC. The encoded protein is CASSPGFKSYNEQFF.

CDR3 amino acids: CSAGETSLYEQYF. CDR3 bases: TGCAGTGCCGGGGAAACTTCCCTCTACGAGCAGTACTTC. This rearrangement joins TRBV20-1 to TRBJ2-7; maybe TRBD2 (5 bases). The V end was cut by 6 bases, the J end by 3 bases, with 15 bases between. The CDR3 totals 13 residues. Germline assignment: CDR1 DFQATT and CDR2 SNEGSKA (reference sequence).

There are a few counts of this clonotype. Here the CDR3 reads CASSSLGVAEETQYF. CDR3 in DNA: TGTGCCAGCAGTTCACTAGGGGTGGCAGAAGAGACCCAGTACTTC. The V gene is TRBV6-1, the J gene TRBJ2-5; either TRBD1 or TRBD2 may supply D (5 bases each). Germline CDR1 reads MNHNS; CDR2 reads SASEGT. Between the trimmed V and J ends, which lost 5 bases and 3 bases, there was a span of 16 bases. The CDR3 sequence is 15 residues long.

A word on this clonotype: Mismatch with germline at one junction end may stem from a read error. This chain joins TRBV7-2 and TRBJ2-7; D not certain. The length of the CDR3 is 13 residues. Germline loops: CDR1 SGHTA, CDR2 FQGNSA. The CDR3 sequence is CASSSSVYYGQYF. The CDR3 DNA follows: TGTGCCAGCAGCTCGTCTGTGTACTACGGGCAGTACTTC.

The CDR3 DNA reads as TGTGCCAGCAGCTTAGCTCCTTTATCTGGACAGGGGTATATCGATCAGCCCCAGCATTTT. As protein: CASSLAPLSGQGYIDQPQHF. The chain uses TRBV7-9 and TRBJ1-5; 9 bases match TRBD1. Germline V lookup: CDR1 SEHNR, CDR2 FQNEAQ (reference sequence). With 0 bases clipped from V and 5 bases from J, the junction kept 17 bases outside the gene matches. CDR3 size: 20 residues.

This clonotype was seen many times. The chain couples TRBV5-6 to TRBJ1-1; TRBD1 is a possible D gene (6 bases). The CDR3 has 16 residues. The germline gives CDR1 SGHDT, CDR2 YYEEEE. The V end was cut by 2 bases, the J end by 3 bases, with 17 bases between. The DNA of the CDR3 is TGTGCCAGCAGCTTATCCTTCAGGGGAAGGTACACTGAAGCTTTCTTT. This translates into CASSLSFRGRYTEAFF.

This chain connects TRBV18 to TRBJ2-1; D is undetermined. The CDR3 extends over 15 amino acids. Trimming took off 4 bases at V and 8 bases at J, with 18 bases between the two ends. Germline V lookup: CDR1 KGHSH, CDR2 LQKENI. CDR3 residues: CASSLVARSSDEQFF. The CDR3 region has the DNA TGTGCCAGCTCACTTGTCGCCCGTAGCTCCGATGAGCAGTTCTTC.

This clonotype was detected only a few times. This chain uses TRBV12-3 or TRBV12-4 with TRBJ2-4, with 12 nucleotides matching TRBD2. The junction had 12 bases not matched to a gene; V was cut back by 10 bases and J by 8 bases. The CDR3 spans 15 residues. The CDR3 spells CATASGRASGHIQYF. In DNA form, the CDR3 reads TGTGCCACGGCTAGCGGGAGGGCCAGCGGGCACATTCAGTACTTC.